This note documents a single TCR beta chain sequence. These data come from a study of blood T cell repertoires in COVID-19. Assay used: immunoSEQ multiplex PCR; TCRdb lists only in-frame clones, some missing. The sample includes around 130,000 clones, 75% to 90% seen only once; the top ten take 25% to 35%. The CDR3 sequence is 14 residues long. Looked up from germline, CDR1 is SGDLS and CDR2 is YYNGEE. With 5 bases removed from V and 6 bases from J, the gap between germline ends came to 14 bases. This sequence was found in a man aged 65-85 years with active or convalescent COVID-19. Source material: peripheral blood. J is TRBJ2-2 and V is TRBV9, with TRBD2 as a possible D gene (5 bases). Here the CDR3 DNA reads TGTGCCAGCAGTGTAAATTGGGGAGCCGGGGAGCTGTTTTTT. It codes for CASSVNWGAGELFF.